This record covers a single TCR beta chain. No antigen is known for it. Survey-level immunoSEQ v3.0 assays were run. A target of roughly 40,000-55,000 T-cell genomes per sample was set for sequencing. Method: immunoSEQ multiplex PCR; TCRdb's copy keeps in-frame clones and lacks some. In the table there are about 36,000 clones, 80% of which are singletons. Trimming pared 4 bases from V and 8 bases from J, leaving 11 bases between. The CDR3 totals 13 residues. Germline lookup yields CDR1 MNHEY and CDR2 SVGAGI. This sample stems from a study of long-term antiretroviral therapy in people with HIV. Study results and limitations: Diversity measured after ART increased yet remained under transplant donor controls. Repertoire dominance by clones expanded before ART was seen at all time points.

The V gene is TRBV6-5, the J gene TRBJ2-2; D possibly corresponds to TRBD2 (6 bases). Material: unsorted PBMCs, obtained 3.4 years after starting antiretroviral therapy. The TCR sequence derives from a man aged 25-45 years with HIV. CDR3: CASSLGGGGELFF. The DNA for the CDR3 is TGTGCCAGCAGTTTGGGGGGAGGAGGGGAGCTGTTTTTT.